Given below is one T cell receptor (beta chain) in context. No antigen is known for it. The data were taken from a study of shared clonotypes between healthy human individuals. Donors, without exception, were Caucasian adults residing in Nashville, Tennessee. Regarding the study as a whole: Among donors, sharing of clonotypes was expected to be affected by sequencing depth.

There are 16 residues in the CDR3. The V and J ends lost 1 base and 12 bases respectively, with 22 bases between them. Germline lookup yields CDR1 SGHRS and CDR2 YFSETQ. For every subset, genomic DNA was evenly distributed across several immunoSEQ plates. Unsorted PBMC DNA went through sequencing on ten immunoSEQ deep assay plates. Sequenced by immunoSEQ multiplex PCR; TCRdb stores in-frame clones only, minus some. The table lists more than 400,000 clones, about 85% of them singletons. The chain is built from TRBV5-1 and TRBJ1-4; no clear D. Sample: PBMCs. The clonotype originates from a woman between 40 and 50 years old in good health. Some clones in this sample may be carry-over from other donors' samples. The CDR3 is CASSLFTPGMSHELFF. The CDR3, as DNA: TGCGCCAGCAGCTTGTTTACTCCCGGGATGTCACATGAACTGTTTTTT.